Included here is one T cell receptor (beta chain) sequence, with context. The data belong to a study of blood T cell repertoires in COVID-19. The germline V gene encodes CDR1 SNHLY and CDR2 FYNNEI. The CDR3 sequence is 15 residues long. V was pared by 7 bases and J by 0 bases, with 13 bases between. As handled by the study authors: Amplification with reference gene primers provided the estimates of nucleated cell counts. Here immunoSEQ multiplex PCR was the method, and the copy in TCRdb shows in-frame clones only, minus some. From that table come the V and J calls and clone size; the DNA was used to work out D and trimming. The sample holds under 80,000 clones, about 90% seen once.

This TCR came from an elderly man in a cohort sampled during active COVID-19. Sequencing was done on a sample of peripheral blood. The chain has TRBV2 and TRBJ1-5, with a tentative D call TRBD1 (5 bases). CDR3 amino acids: CASNKGPYSNQPQHF. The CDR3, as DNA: TGTGCCAGCAATAAGGGGCCGTATAGCAATCAGCCCCAGCATTTT. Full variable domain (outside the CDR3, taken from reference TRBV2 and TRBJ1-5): EPEVTQTPSHQVTQMGQEVILRCVPISNHLYFYWYRQILGQKVEFLVSFYNNEISEKSEIFDDQFSVERPDGSNFTLKIRSTKLEDSAMYFCASNKGPYSNQPQHFGDGTRLSIL.